This paragraph reports one T cell receptor (beta chain). This CDR3 contains 13 residues. The germline gives CDR1 SQVTM, CDR2 ANQGSEA. TCRdb re-called the 5' RACE reads, yielding one record per CDR3 amino acid sequence without DNA. This sample contains roughly 420,000 distinct CDR3 sequences. This sample is drawn from a study of T cells expressing NK-cell markers. This TCR was sampled from a woman between 18 and 70 years old in good health. V is TRBV29-1 and J is TRBJ1-2; the D call from TCRdb, TRBD1, cannot be confirmed without DNA. Sequencing was carried out using blood T cells: a sorted CD56 or NKG2C T cell subset, CD4+ or CD8+ T cells, or bulk PBMC T cells (not recorded which). Here the CDR3 reads CSVRDRGWYGYTF. The full variable domain, completed using reference TRBV29-1 and TRBJ1-2, is SAVISQKPSRDICQRGTSLTIQCQVDSQVTMMFWYRQQPGQSLTLIATANQGSEATYESGFVIDKFPISRPNLTFSTLTVSNMSPEDSSIYLCSVRDRGWYGYTFGSGTRLTVV.